These 5 T cell receptor beta chains originate from one sample sequenced in a study of blood T cell repertoires in COVID-19. Profiled with immunoSEQ multiplex PCR; TCRdb holds only in-frame clones, not every one. The data contain about 78,000 clones, 80% to 95% of them singletons. The sequenced material came from peripheral blood. The receptors were gathered from a woman older than 75 with acute or convalescent COVID-19.

The CDR3 sequence is CASSITGEYGYTF. The DNA for the CDR3 is TGTGCCAGCAGCATCACAGGGGAGTATGGCTACACCTTC. This sequence joins TRBV7-9 and TRBJ1-2, with TRBD1 matching over 7 bases. The germline gives CDR1 SEHNR, CDR2 FQNEAQ (reference sequence). The CDR3 has 13 residues. Trimming at V came to 5 bases and at J to 5 bases, leaving 5 bases not matched to a gene.

In its sample, this clone was seen a few times. The gene calls are TRBV7-6 and TRBJ2-1, with 15 bases matching TRBD2. The CDR3 length is 16 residues. The junction had 2 bases not matched to a gene; V was cut back by 5 bases and J by 3 bases. Germline values: CDR1 SGHVS, CDR2 FNYEAQ. CDR3 sequence (DNA): TGTGCCAGCAGCCGGACTAGCGGGAGGGTCTACAATGAGCAGTTCTTC. Encoded protein: CASSRTSGRVYNEQFF.

This sequence joins TRBV29-1 and TRBJ1-1, with D possibly matching TRBD1 (5 bases). The V gene lost 1 base and the J gene lost 6 bases, with 15 bases spanning the gap. This CDR3 comprises 14 residues. Germline CDR1 and CDR2: SQVTM and ANQGSEA. The CDR3 here is CSVEGGWLSAEAFF. The CDR3, as DNA: TGCAGCGTTGAAGGGGGCTGGTTGAGCGCTGAAGCTTTCTTT.

The chain links TRBV6-5 to TRBJ1-5; D is perhaps TRBD1 (6 bases). Germline CDR1 reads MNHEY; CDR2 reads SVGAGI. The CDR3 loop spans 16 amino acids. Trimming shortened V by 0 bases and J by 5 bases, and 14 bases separated the two germline ends. The CDR3 nucleotides are TGTGCCAGCAGTTACTCGTGGACAGCGGCAGATCAGCCCCAGCATTTT. This encodes CASSYSWTAADQPQHF.

The chain carries TRBV28 and TRBJ1-5; D may be TRBD1 (5 bases). This CDR3 has 15 residues. Germline assignment: CDR1 MDHEN and CDR2 SYDVKM. The V end lost 3 bases, the J end lost 6 bases, and 15 bases lay between the germline ends. The CDR3 DNA is TGTGCCAGCAGTTTTCTATGGGGGGAGGGTCAGCCCCAGCATTTT. Its protein is CASSFLWGEGQPQHF. The whole variable domain, remainder taken from reference TRBV28 and TRBJ1-5, is DVKVTQSSRYLVKRTGEKVFLECVQDMDHENMFWYRQDPGLGLRLIYFSYDVKMKEKGDIPEGYSVSREKKERFSLILESASTNQTSMYLCASSFLWGEGQPQHFGDGTRLSIL.